A selection of T cell receptor beta chains follows, all from one sample in a study of blood T cell repertoires in COVID-19. Generated by immunoSEQ multiplex PCR, the TCRdb table keeps only in-frame clones and is missing some. The sample yields around 68,000 clones, about 85% seen once. The material sequenced was peripheral blood. These receptor sequences come from a man at least 80 years old with acute or convalescent COVID-19. Each CDR3 is given with its conserved first and last residue. Each record gives: V gene, J gene, D gene, clone size, CDR3 DNA, CDR3 protein. D genes are given only for firm matches. Size values are once, few and many counts, or a class for expanded clones, and some rows have none.

>TRBV11-3|TRBJ2-1|TRBD2|.
TGTGCCAGCAGCTTAGGTGCCTTAGCGGGAGGGGTAGGAGAGCAGTTCTTC
CASSLGALAGGVGEQFF
>TRBV7-7|TRBJ2-7|TRBD1|.
TGTGCCAGCAGCTTAGACAGGGGAAGCTCCTACGAGCAGTACTTC
CASSLDRGSSYEQYF
>TRBV5-1|TRBJ2-2|.|once
TGCGCCAGCAGCTTGGAAGGGGCTCCCCAAAGCGATCTACCGAACACCGGGGAGCTGTTTTTT
CASSLEGAPQSDLPNTGELFF
>TRBV28|TRBJ1-2|TRBD1|.
TGTGCCAGCAGTTTATTCGGACAGGGGGCCTCAGACTATGGCTACACCTTC
CASSLFGQGASDYGYTF
>TRBV5-1|TRBJ1-1|TRBD1|.
TGCGCCAGCAGACATCCCGACAGGGAGGTCACTGAAGCTTTCTTT
CASRHPDREVTEAFF
>TRBV7-2|TRBJ2-3|.|.
TGTGCCAGCAGCTTAACGGTGCCAGATACGCAGTATTTT
CASSLTVPDTQYF
>TRBV4-3|TRBJ2-7|.|.
TGCGCCAGCAGCCAAGATACGAGGGTCTCCTACGAGCAGTACTTC
CASSQDTRVSYEQYF
>TRBV11-3|TRBJ1-1|.|.
TGTGCCAGCAGCTTAGAGGGAGTCCTGAACACTGAAGCTTTCTTT
CASSLEGVLNTEAFF
>TRBV18|TRBJ1-1|.|.
TGTGCCAGCTCACCACGTAGAGGAGAGGGGGCTGAAGCTTTCTTT
CASSPRRGEGAEAFF
>TRBV11-3|TRBJ2-3|TRBD1|few
TGTGCCAGCAGAAGACAGGGGGCCCTAAGCACAGATACGCAGTATTTT
CASRRQGALSTDTQYF
>TRBV5-8|TRBJ2-6|.|.
TGTGCCAGCAGCTTATACAGGGATTCTGGGGCCAACGTCCTGACTTTC
CASSLYRDSGANVLTF
>TRBV2|TRBJ2-2|.|.
TGTGCCAGCAAGGGGGTATGGAACACCGGGGAGCTGTTTTTT
CASKGVWNTGELFF
>TRBV5-5|TRBJ1-5|.|.
TGTGCCAGCAGCTTGCACGGGGATCAGCCCCAGCATTTT
CASSLHGDQPQHF
>TRBV6-1|TRBJ2-3|TRBD2|.
TGTGCCAGCAGTGAAGGGACTAGCGGGAGAACAGATACGCAGTATTTT
CASSEGTSGRTDTQYF
>TRBV6-8|TRBJ2-4|TRBD2|.
TGTGCCAGCAGCAAGAGGACGGGACTAGCGGGATCGTGGGACAAAAACATTCAGTACTTC
CASSKRTGLAGSWDKNIQYF
>TRBV13|TRBJ1-2|.|medium-sized
TGTGCCAGCAGCTTAGCCGGGTGGCAGTTCCGCTATGGCTACACCTTC
CASSLAGWQFRYGYTF
>TRBV30|TRBJ1-3|.|.
TGTGCCTGGACAAGGGACGGGAGCTCTGGAAACACCATATATTTT
CAWTRDGSSGNTIYF
>TRBV6-5|TRBJ1-3|TRBD1|.
TGTGCCAGCAAGCTCGGACAGGGAACGGGAAACACCATATATTTT
CASKLGQGTGNTIYF
>TRBV18|TRBJ1-6|.|.
TGTGCCAGCTCATCCCGCGGGGAGGAAAACTATAATTCACCCCTCCACTTT
CASSSRGEENYNSPLHF
>TRBV28|TRBJ1-2|TRBD1|.
TGTGCCAGCAGTCTGGGACAGGGTAACTATGGCTACACCTTC
CASSLGQGNYGYTF
>TRBV4-2|TRBJ2-7|TRBD2|.
TGTGCCAGCAGCCCCGGACTAGCGGCCTACGAGCAGTACTTC
CASSPGLAAYEQYF
>TRBV4-2|TRBJ1-1|TRBD1|.
TGTGCCAGCAGTCCCGGACAGGGGCCGAACACTGAAGCTTTCTTT
CASSPGQGPNTEAFF
>TRBV30|TRBJ1-1|.|.
TGTGCCTGGAGTCCCGGGTCCTGGACTGAAGCTTTCTTT
CAWSPGSWTEAFF
>TRBV14|TRBJ2-1|.|.
TGTGCCAGCAGCCAAGGCCCTTACTCGGAGTACAATGAGCAGTTCTTC
CASSQGPYSEYNEQFF
>TRBV5-1|TRBJ1-1|.|.
TGCGCCAGCAGCTTGGGACGGGACACTGAAGCTTTCTTT
CASSLGRDTEAFF
>TRBV11-3|TRBJ2-7|.|.
TGTGCCAGCAGCTTAGATAAGGGGCTCTACGAGCAGTACTTC
CASSLDKGLYEQYF
>TRBV10-3|TRBJ1-6|TRBD1|.
TGTGCCATCAGTGCAGACAGGGGCAACAATTCACCCCTCCACTTT
CAISADRGNNSPLHF
>TRBV5-1|TRBJ1-1|TRBD1|.
TGCGCCAGCAGCTTATCCCGGACAGGTCCTCTTGAAGCTTTCTTT
CASSLSRTGPLEAFF
>TRBV5-4|TRBJ2-7|TRBD1|few
TGTGCCAGCAGCCGCCCGGGGGGACAGGGGATCGGCGAGCAGTACTTC
CASSRPGGQGIGEQYF
>TRBV6-5|TRBJ1-1|.|.
TGTGCCAGCAGTTACTCCACCGGACATTCTAACACTGAAGCTTTCTTT
CASSYSTGHSNTEAFF
>TRBV7-2|TRBJ2-3|.|.
TGTGCCAGCAGTCCAGGGGGGTCCACAGATACGCAGTATTTT
CASSPGGSTDTQYF
>TRBV24-1|TRBJ2-3|.|.
TGTGCCACCAGTGACCGGGATTTCACAGATACGCAGTATTTT
CATSDRDFTDTQYF
>TRBV6-1|TRBJ1-2|TRBD1|.
TGTGCCAGCAGTGAAAATCGGGTTGCAACAGGGGCCTATGTCTACACCTTC
CASSENRVATGAYVYTF
>TRBV19|TRBJ1-2|.|.
TGTGCCAGTAGGCTAGTTGGGGGGAGCAACTATGGCTACACCTTC
CASRLVGGSNYGYTF
>TRBV5-1|TRBJ2-2|.|.
TGCGCCAGCACCTCCAGGCAGGGGAACACCGGGGAGCTGTTTTTT
CASTSRQGNTGELFF
>TRBV7-8|TRBJ1-6|.|.
TGTGCCAGCAGCTTAGCGAGGCAGAGCAATTCACCCCTCCACTTT
CASSLARQSNSPLHF
>TRBV6-5|TRBJ1-1|TRBD1|.
TGTGCCAGCAGGAAGACAGGGGACCCTGAAGCTTTCTTT
CASRKTGDPEAFF
>TRBV14|TRBJ1-4|.|.
TGTGCCAGCAGCCAAGATCTGGCTTCGCTGTTTTTT
CASSQDLASLFF
>TRBV7-2|TRBJ2-5|.|once
TGTGCCAGCAGTAATCCGAGCGGTATTGGGGCCCAGTACTTC
CASSNPSGIGAQYF
>TRBV21-1|TRBJ2-1|.|.
TGTGCCAGCAGCGCCACGGCTAGCGGGAGAGGACGCAATGAGCAGTTCTTC
CASSATASGRGRNEQFF
>TRBV19|TRBJ1-5|TRBD1|.
TGTGCCAGTAGTAGAAACAGGGGTAGCAATCAGCCCCAGCATTTT
CASSRNRGSNQPQHF
>TRBV11-3|TRBJ2-1|TRBD2|once
TGTGCCAGCAGCTCCGTTAGCGGAGCGGGAGTGGGGGAGTTCTTC
CASSSVSGAGVGEFF
>TRBV9|TRBJ1-1|.|.
TGTGCCAGCAGCGAACAGGCGCAGAACACTGAAGCTTTCTTT
CASSEQAQNTEAFF
>TRBV9|TRBJ1-3|.|.
TGTGCCAGCAGCGTAGAGGGGGAAACTGGAAACACCATATATTTT
CASSVEGETGNTIYF
>TRBV7-2|TRBJ2-3|TRBD2|.
TGTGCCAGCAGCTTTCGGACTAGCGGGAGGGATACGCAGTATTTT
CASSFRTSGRDTQYF
>TRBV4-2|TRBJ2-2|TRBD2|.
TGTGCCAGCAGCGCCCGACTAGCGGGAGAGGGGAACACCGGGGAGCTGTTTTTT
CASSARLAGEGNTGELFF
>TRBV11-2|TRBJ2-7|TRBD1|once
TGTGCCAGCAGCGTTACATCCGGGACAGGGCTCGGCGAGCAGTACTTC
CASSVTSGTGLGEQYF
>TRBV7-9|TRBJ2-2|TRBD1|.
TGTGCCAGCAGCTTAAGGGACAGGGGGGTCGCCGGGGAGCTGTTTTTT
CASSLRDRGVAGELFF